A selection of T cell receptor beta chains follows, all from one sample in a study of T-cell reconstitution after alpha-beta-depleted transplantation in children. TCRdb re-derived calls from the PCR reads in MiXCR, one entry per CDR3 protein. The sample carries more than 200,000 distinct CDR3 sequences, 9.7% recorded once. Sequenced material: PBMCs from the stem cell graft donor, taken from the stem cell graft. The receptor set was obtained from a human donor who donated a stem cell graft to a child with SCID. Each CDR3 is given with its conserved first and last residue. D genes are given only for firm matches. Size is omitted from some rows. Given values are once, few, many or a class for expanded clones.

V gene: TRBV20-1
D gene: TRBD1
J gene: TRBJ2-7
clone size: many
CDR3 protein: CSAPGTGMGQYF
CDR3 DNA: TGCAGTGCTCCAGGGACAGGGATGGGGCAGTACTTC

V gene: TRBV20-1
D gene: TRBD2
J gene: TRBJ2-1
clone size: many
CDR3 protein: CSASELAGAGNEQFF
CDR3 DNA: TGCAGTGCTAGCGAACTAGCGGGGGCGGGTAATGAGCAGTTCTTC

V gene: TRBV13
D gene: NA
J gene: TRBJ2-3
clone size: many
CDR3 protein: CASSIHLAQTSTDTQYF
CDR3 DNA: TGTGCCAGCAGCATCCACCTAGCGCAGACTAGCACAGATACGCAGTATTTT

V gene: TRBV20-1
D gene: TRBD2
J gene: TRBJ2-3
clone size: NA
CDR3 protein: CSARGGPLTDTQYF
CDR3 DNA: TGCAGTGCTCGGGGGGGGCCTCTCACAGATACGCAGTATTTT

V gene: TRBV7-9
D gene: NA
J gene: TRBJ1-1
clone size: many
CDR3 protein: CASSLGVGVNTEAFF
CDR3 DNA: TGTGCCAGCAGCTTAGGGGTCGGGGTGAACACTGAAGCTTTCTTT

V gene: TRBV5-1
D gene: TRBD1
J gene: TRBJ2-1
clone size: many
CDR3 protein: CASSHPGTGGARYNEQFF
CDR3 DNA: TGCGCCAGCAGTCATCCCGGGACAGGGGGCGCGAGATACAATGAGCAGTTCTTC

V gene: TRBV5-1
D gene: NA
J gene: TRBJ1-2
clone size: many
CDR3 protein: CASSPTSGQTYGYTF
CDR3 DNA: TGCGCCAGCAGCCCGACCAGCGGACAGACCTATGGCTACACCTTC

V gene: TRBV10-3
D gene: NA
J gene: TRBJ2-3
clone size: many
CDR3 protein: CAISSTDTQYF
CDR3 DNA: TGTGCCATCAGTAGCACAGATACGCAGTATTTT

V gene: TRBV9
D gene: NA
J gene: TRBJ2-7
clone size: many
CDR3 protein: CASSDQDSGEQYF
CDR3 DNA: TGTGCCAGCAGCGATCAGGATTCCGGCGAGCAGTACTTC

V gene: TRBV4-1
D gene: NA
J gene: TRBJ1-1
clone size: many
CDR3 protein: CASSQGLSLAGLNTEAFF
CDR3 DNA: TGCGCCAGCAGCCAAGGGTTAAGCTTAGCGGGACTGAACACTGAAGCTTTCTTT

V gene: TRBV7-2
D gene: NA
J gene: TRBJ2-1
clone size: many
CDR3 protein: CASSPLTEQFF
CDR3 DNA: TGTGCCAGCAGCCCCCTTACTGAGCAGTTCTTC

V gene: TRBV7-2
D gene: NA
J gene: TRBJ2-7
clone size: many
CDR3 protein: CASSFQGGYEQYF
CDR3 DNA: TGTGCCAGCAGCTTCCAGGGGGGCTACGAGCAGTACTTC

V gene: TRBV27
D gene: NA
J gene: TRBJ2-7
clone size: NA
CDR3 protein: CASSLRGIPYEQYF
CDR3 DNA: TGTGCCAGCAGTTTACGGGGGATTCCCTACGAGCAGTACTTC

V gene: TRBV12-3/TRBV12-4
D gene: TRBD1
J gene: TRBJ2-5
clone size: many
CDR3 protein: CASRPTGERGETQYF
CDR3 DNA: TGTGCCAGCAGACCTACAGGGGAACGAGGGGAGACCCAGTACTTC

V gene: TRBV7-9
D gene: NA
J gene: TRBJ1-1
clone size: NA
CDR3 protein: CASSLRVEGPEAFF
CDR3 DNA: TGTGCCAGCAGCTTAAGGGTAGAAGGCCCTGAAGCTTTCTTT

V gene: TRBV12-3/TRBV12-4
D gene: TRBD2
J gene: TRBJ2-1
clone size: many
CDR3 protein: CASSLGTSGGAGEQFF
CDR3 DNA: TGTGCCAGCAGTTTAGGGACTAGCGGGGGGGCCGGTGAGCAGTTCTTC

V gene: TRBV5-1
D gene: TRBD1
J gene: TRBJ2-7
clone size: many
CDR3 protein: CASSWDRINYEQYF
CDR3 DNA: TGCGCCAGCAGCTGGGACAGGATAAACTACGAGCAGTACTTC

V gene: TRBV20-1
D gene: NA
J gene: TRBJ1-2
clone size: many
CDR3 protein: CSAGGAGYGYTF
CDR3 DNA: TGCAGTGCTGGGGGGGCGGGGTATGGCTACACCTTC

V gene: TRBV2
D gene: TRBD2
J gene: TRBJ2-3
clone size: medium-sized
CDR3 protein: CASIPAGAITDTQYF
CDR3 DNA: TGTGCCAGCATTCCAGCGGGGGCGATCACAGATACGCAGTATTTT

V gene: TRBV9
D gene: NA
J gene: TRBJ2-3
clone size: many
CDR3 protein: CASSVGGIPDTQYF
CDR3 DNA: TGTGCCAGCAGCGTAGGGGGGATTCCAGATACGCAGTATTTT

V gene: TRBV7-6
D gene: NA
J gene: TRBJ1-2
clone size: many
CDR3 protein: CASSFWTANYGYTF
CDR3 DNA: TGTGCCAGCAGCTTTTGGACAGCTAACTATGGCTACACCTTC

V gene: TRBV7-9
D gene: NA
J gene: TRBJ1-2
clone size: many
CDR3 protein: CASSPLNYGYTF
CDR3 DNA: TGTGCCAGCAGCCCCCTTAACTATGGCTACACCTTC

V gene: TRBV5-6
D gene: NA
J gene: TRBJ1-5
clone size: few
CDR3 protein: CASSPTFGRNQPQHF
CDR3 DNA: TGTGCCAGCAGCCCCACCTTCGGTCGAAATCAGCCCCAGCATTTT

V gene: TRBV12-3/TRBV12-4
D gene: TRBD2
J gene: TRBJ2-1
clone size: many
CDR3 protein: CASSLNALAGGYNEQFF
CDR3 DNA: TGTGCCAGCAGTTTAAACGCCCTTGCGGGGGGGTACAATGAGCAGTTCTTC

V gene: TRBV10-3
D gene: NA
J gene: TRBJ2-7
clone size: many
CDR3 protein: CAISESPTDTYEQYF
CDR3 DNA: TGTGCCATCAGTGAGTCCCCGACGGATACCTACGAGCAGTACTTC

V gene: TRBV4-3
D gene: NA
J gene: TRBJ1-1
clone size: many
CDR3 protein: CASSQERRTFEAFF
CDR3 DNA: TGCGCCAGCAGCCAAGAGCGAAGGACATTTGAAGCTTTCTTT

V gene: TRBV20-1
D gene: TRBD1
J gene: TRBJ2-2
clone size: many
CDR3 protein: CSALPGRQGGELFF
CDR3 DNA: TGCAGTGCTCTCCCGGGTCGACAGGGCGGGGAGCTGTTTTTT